One sample yielded the 10 T cell receptor beta chains listed below, sequenced in a study of cytomegalovirus exposure and HLA in healthy donors. PCR involved 60 Vbeta and 13 Jbeta primers. The data were produced by immunoSEQ multiplex PCR, yet TCRdb's version contains in-frame clones alone and is incomplete. Of about 70,000 clones listed, around 74% are singletons. Sequenced: PBMCs. These receptor sequences come from an older woman in good health and CMV-seropositive.

This rearrangement joins TRBV6-5 to TRBJ1-2, with TRBD1 matching 8 bases. Germline CDR1 is MNHEY and CDR2 is SVGAGI. The CDR3 spans 14 residues. With 5 bases clipped from V and 8 bases from J, the junction kept 10 bases outside the gene matches. CDR3 coding DNA: TGTGCCAGCAGTCCGGACAGGGTAGCTTGGGGCTACACCTTC. The encoded protein is CASSPDRVAWGYTF.

The chain carries TRBV14 and TRBJ1-5; TRBD1 aligns across 8 bases. Losses at the gene ends were 3 bases for V and 7 bases for J; bases not matched to a gene: 5. The CDR3 runs 14 residues. Germline V CDR1 and CDR2: SGHDN, FVKESK. The CDR3 sequence: CASSQAGTGQPQHF. The CDR3 nucleotides are TGTGCCAGCAGCCAGGCGGGGACAGGCCAGCCCCAGCATTTT.

This clone has more than one count but fewer than ten. This sequence joins TRBV7-8 and TRBJ2-2; 9 bases agree with TRBD2. This CDR3 is built from 20 residues. Germline loops: CDR1 SGHVS, CDR2 FQNEAQ. V trimming: 2 bases; J trimming: 4 bases; junction bases outside the gene matches: 17. This CDR3 reads CASSLSLGYSGSHSTGELFF. CDR3 in DNA: TGTGCCAGCAGCTTATCACTGGGCTATAGCGGGAGTCATAGCACCGGGGAGCTGTTTTTT.

This rearrangement joins TRBV6-1 to TRBJ2-1; 8 bases are a match to TRBD2. CDR3 length equals 15 residues. Germline CDR1 and CDR2: MNHNS and SASEGT. V shed 2 bases and J 2 bases; nucleotides not matched to a gene: 2. The DNA for the CDR3 is TGTGCCAGCAGTGAATTAGCGGGGCCCTACAATGAGCAGTTCTTC. It encodes CASSELAGPYNEQFF.

The chain has TRBV27 and TRBJ2-5; 9 nucleotides align to TRBD1. CDR3 length: 17 residues. V was pared by 5 bases and J by 4 bases, with 14 bases of the junction left unmatched. Germline V gene lookup returns CDR1 MNHEY and CDR2 SMNVEV (reference sequence). The CDR3 sequence: CASSPPRTGVEGETQYF. The DNA of the CDR3 is TGTGCCAGCAGTCCCCCCCGGACAGGGGTCGAGGGAGAGACCCAGTACTTC.

This clone showed up just a few times. The V and J genes are TRBV28 and TRBJ2-3, with 10 nucleotides matching TRBD2. The CDR3 length is 14 residues. The V gene's germline CDR1 is MDHEN and CDR2 SYDVKM. J gave up 10 bases and V 6 bases, and 10 bases lay outside the gene matches. The CDR3 coding sequence is TGTGCCAGCAGCCCACCCAGCGGGGGGGCGTCGCAGTATTTT. Amino acid sequence: CASSPPSGGASQYF.

The rearrangement links TRBV2 to TRBJ2-7, with 10 bases fitting TRBD2. The germline gives CDR1 SNHLY, CDR2 FYNNEI. V lost 4 bases to trimming and J lost 0 bases; unmatched junction nucleotides: 0. CDR3 length: 14 residues. This CDR3 reads CASSASGSSYEQYF. CDR3 sequence (DNA): TGTGCCAGCAGTGCTAGCGGGAGCTCCTACGAGCAGTACTTC.

This clone turned up a few times. This chain uses TRBV30 with TRBJ1-1, with D possibly TRBD1 on 5 matching bases. V was shortened by 3 bases and J by 1 base, with 12 bases between the two germline ends. The CDR3 is made up of 14 amino acids. Germline CDR1 reads GTSNPN; CDR2 reads SVGIG (reference sequence). The CDR3 DNA reads TGTGCCTGGAGCAGGGTCGGTTGGAACACTGAAGCTTTCTTT. Amino acids: CAWSRVGWNTEAFF.

The rearrangement uses TRBV11-2 and TRBJ1-2; D possibly corresponds to TRBD1 (6 bases). Trimming removed 3 bases from V and 7 bases from J, with 21 bases in between. Germline V gene lookup returns CDR1 SGHAT and CDR2 FQNNGV. The CDR3 runs 16 residues. CDR3 sequence: CASSFVGVQGRGGYTF. CDR3 nucleotide sequence: TGTGCCAGCAGCTTCGTTGGAGTACAGGGTCGGGGTGGCTACACCTTC.

There are a few counts of this clone. This sample includes further DNA sequences coding for the same CDR3. The CDR3 nucleotides read TGTGCCAGCAGCTCGACAGGGAACTATGGCTACACCTTC. This translates into CASSSTGNYGYTF. This chain uses TRBV11-2 with TRBJ1-2; TRBD1 matches at 7 bases. Losses at the gene ends were 4 bases for V and 2 bases for J; bases not matched to a gene: 1. The germline CDR1 and CDR2 sequences are SGHAT and FQNNGV. This CDR3 contains 13 residues.